This T cell receptor (beta chain) came from a study of Graves' ophthalmopathy and Graves' hyperthyroidism. The V end was cut by 5 bases, the J end by 3 bases, with 11 bases between. The CDR3 is made up of 14 amino acids. This clonotype was seen at least ten times. What it recognizes is unknown. PBMCs were isolated from an approximately 10 ml sample of fresh peripheral blood. The authors amplified TCR beta CDR3 regions, and they did so from RNA transcripts for repertoire sequencing. First-round RT-PCR used HTBI primers; second-round multiplex PCR followed. MiXCR, run by TCRdb on the multiplex PCR reads, gives a single entry per CDR3 protein. The top ten clones hold 7% of a sample with a few hundred thousand distinct CDR3 sequences, over 15% of them seen once. Study-wide points: Blood samples also showed most expanded thyroid clonotypes exceeding 0.001 frequency. In separating ophthalmopathy from stable hyperthyroidism, a 13-signature model achieved nearly 90% sensitivity and approximately 80% specificity.

The chain couples TRBV12-3 or TRBV12-4 to TRBJ1-3; D ambiguous. Source material: peripheral blood. This TCR came from a woman younger than 35 with stable Graves' hyperthyroidism. For the CDR3, the DNA is TGTGCCAGCAGTCCTGTGGGGAGTGGAAACACCATATATTTT. Encoded protein: CASSPVGSGNTIYF.